These 22 T cell receptor beta chains were sequenced from one sample in a study of blood T cell repertoires in COVID-19. TCRdb's copy holds only in-frame clones and misses some; the assay was immunoSEQ multiplex PCR. The table includes about 180,000 clones, approximately 80% detected once. Sequencing input: PBMCs or T cells enriched from blood (not recorded which). These receptors all come from a man in his sixties who had been exposed to COVID-19.

The chain employs TRBV30 and TRBJ1-1; D gene uncertain. V was shortened by 1 base and J by 1 base, with 10 bases between the two germline ends. The CDR3 is made up of 14 amino acids. From germline, CDR1 is GTSNPN and CDR2 SVGIG (reference sequence). The DNA of the CDR3 is TGTGCCTGGAGTGGCGGGCTCACGAACACTGAAGCTTTCTTT. It codes for CAWSGGLTNTEAFF. Drawing the rest from reference TRBV30 and TRBJ1-1, the complete variable domain is SQTIHQWPATLVQPVGSPLSLECTVEGTSNPNLYWYRQAAGRGLQLLFYSVGIGQISSEVPQNLSASRPQDRQFILSSKKLLLSDSGFYLCAWSGGLTNTEAFFGQGTRLTVV.

This clone has just one count. V and J are TRBV2 and TRBJ1-4; D is perhaps TRBD1 (5 bases). The V gene's germline CDR1 is SNHLY and CDR2 FYNNEI. The ends were cut back, 7 bases at V and 1 base at J, with 13 bases in the middle. This CDR3 has 15 amino acids. CDR3 protein: CASTQGSGTNEKLFF. The CDR3 nucleotides read TGTGCCAGCACCCAGGGATCGGGAACTAATGAAAAACTGTTTTTT.

The chain carries TRBV10-3 and TRBJ2-5; perhaps TRBD1 as D (6 bases). This CDR3 has 19 residues. Germline CDR1 and CDR2: ENHRY and SYGVKD. The germline V and J ends were trimmed by 2 bases and 1 base, with 23 bases remaining between them. The CDR3 spells CAISERGRAVDGGQETQYF. CDR3 DNA sequence: TGTGCCATCAGTGAGAGGGGGAGAGCGGTGGATGGGGGCCAAGAGACCCAGTACTTC.

Notes on this clone: Sequence at one end of the junction differs from germline and may be a read error. This sequence joins TRBV28 and TRBJ2-1, with a weak D call TRBD2 (6 bases). CDR1 is MDHEN and CDR2 is SYDVKM in the germline V gene. This CDR3 is built from 13 residues. CDR3 in amino acids: CTVGLRRVGEQFF. CDR3 nucleotides: TGCACGGTGGGACTCAGGAGGGTAGGGGAGCAGTTCTTC. Combining the CDR3 with reference TRBV28 and TRBJ2-1 gives the whole variable domain DVKVTQSSRYLVKRTGEKVFLECVQDMDHENMFWYRQDPGLGLRLIYFSYDVKMKEKGDIPEGYSVSREKKERFSLILESASTNQTSMYLCTVGLRRVGEQFFGPGTRLTVL.

This chain joins TRBV10-1 and TRBJ2-1, with a possible D match to TRBD2 (6 bases). The germline CDR1 and CDR2 sequences are WNHNN and SYGVQD (reference sequence). Deletions cut 5 bases from V and 6 bases from J, with 17 bases between. This CDR3 contains 15 residues. The CDR3 sequence is CASSKAGTAFNEQFF. For the CDR3, the DNA is TGCGCCAGCAGTAAGGCCGGGACTGCTTTCAATGAGCAGTTCTTC.

The chain uses TRBV19 and TRBJ2-6; possible D gene TRBD2, 5 bases. CDR3 length: 15 residues. CDR1 is LNHDA, CDR2 SQIVND, per germline (reference sequence). V dropped 5 bases and J dropped 0 bases, with 8 bases sitting between them. The chain's CDR3 is CASSLRASGANVLTF. As DNA, the CDR3 is TGTGCCAGTAGTTTGCGGGCCTCTGGGGCCAACGTCCTGACTTTC. Full variable domain (remainder filled in from reference TRBV19 and TRBJ2-6): DGGITQSPKYLFRKEGQNVTLSCEQNLNHDAMYWYRQDPGQGLRLIYYSQIVNDFQKGDIAEGYSVSREKKESFPLTVTSAQKNPTAFYLCASSLRASGANVLTFGAGSRLTVL.

V usage is TRBV1 and J usage is TRBJ1-1; the DNA was not compared with TRBD1, the D call given in the table. TRBV1 constitutes a pseudogene. This CDR3 is built from 15 residues. The CDR3 coding sequence is TGCACCAGCAGCGACATCTATTATCTCCCAACGATGGCTTTCTTT. It encodes CTSSDIYYLPTMAFF.

The rearrangement links TRBV18 to TRBJ2-7, with TRBD2 matching 8 bases. From germline, CDR1 is KGHSH and CDR2 LQKENI. Unmatched junction bases numbered 6, after V lost 0 bases and J lost 2 bases. CDR3 length: 16 residues. The chain's CDR3 is CASSPPAGGGTYEQYF. DNA of the CDR3: TGTGCCAGCTCACCACCTGCCGGGGGGGGAACCTACGAGCAGTACTTC.

V is TRBV18 and J is TRBJ2-7; D might be TRBD1 (5 bases). The CDR3 sequence is 16 residues long. V gave up 1 base and J gave up 1 base, with 14 bases separating them. Germline assignment: CDR1 KGHSH and CDR2 LQKENI. Here the CDR3 reads CASSPLLTAGSYEQYF. The CDR3 bases are TGTGCCAGCTCACCACTATTAACGGCAGGGTCCTACGAGCAGTACTTC.

The chain links TRBV3-1 (or the pseudogene TRBV3-2) to TRBJ2-7, with 8 bases lining up with TRBD2. CDR1 is LGHDT and CDR2 is YNNKEL in the germline V gene (reference sequence). CDR3 size: 13 residues. J gave up 4 bases and V 4 bases, and 3 bases lay outside the gene matches. The CDR3 loop reads CASSRASGYEQYF. The CDR3 DNA sequence: TGTGCCAGCAGCCGGGCTAGCGGGTACGAGCAGTACTTC.

The gene calls are TRBV7-3 and TRBJ2-5; 10 bases fit TRBD2. The CDR3 runs 15 residues. The germline V gene has CDR1 SGHTA and CDR2 FQGTGA. V trimming: 1 base; J trimming: 5 bases; junction bases outside the gene matches: 4. The CDR3 protein is CASSLKGTSAETQYF. The CDR3 DNA follows: TGTGCCAGCAGCTTAAAAGGGACTAGCGCTGAGACCCAGTACTTC.

The chain links TRBV21-1 to TRBJ2-1; TRBD1, the table's D call, was not compared with the DNA. TRBV21-1 counts as a pseudogene. The CDR3 extends over 13 amino acids. The CDR3 sequence: CASSKHNMDEQFF. As DNA, the CDR3 is TGTGCCAGCAGCAAGCACAATATGGATGAGCAGTTCTTC.

The chain uses TRBV6-5 and TRBJ1-3; 10 bases are shared with TRBD1. Unmatched junction bases numbered 5, after V lost 8 bases and J lost 4 bases. In germline, CDR1 is MNHEY, CDR2 SVGAGI. The CDR3 covers 14 residues. The CDR3, as DNA: TGTGCCAGCGGGGACAGGGGAGCCGGAAACACCATATATTTT. Amino acids: CASGDRGAGNTIYF.

This rearrangement joins TRBV28 to TRBJ2-7; 10 bases fit TRBD2. Germline V gene lookup returns CDR1 MDHEN and CDR2 SYDVKM. CDR3 length: 16 amino acids. The V gene end was trimmed by 5 bases and the J gene end by 3 bases; junction bases not matched to a gene: 10. This CDR3 is CASSPHRASGSYEQYF. For the CDR3, the DNA is TGTGCCAGCAGTCCCCATAGGGCTAGCGGGAGCTACGAGCAGTACTTC. Combining the CDR3 with reference TRBV28 and TRBJ2-7 gives the whole variable domain DVKVTQSSRYLVKRTGEKVFLECVQDMDHENMFWYRQDPGLGLRLIYFSYDVKMKEKGDIPEGYSVSREKKERFSLILESASTNQTSMYLCASSPHRASGSYEQYFGPGTRLTVT.

The rearrangement links TRBV5-1 to TRBJ2-5; 12 bases map to TRBD2. Trimming at V came to 4 bases and at J to 5 bases, leaving 9 bases not matched to a gene. The CDR3 sequence is 16 residues long. From germline, CDR1 is SGHRS and CDR2 YFSETQ. The CDR3 coding sequence is TGCGCCAGCAGCCTTTCTAGCGGGAGGGCAACGGAGACCCAGTACTTC. Protein product: CASSLSSGRATETQYF.

V gene TRBV28 combines with J gene TRBJ1-2, with 8 bases that match TRBD1. Germline CDR1 reads MDHEN; CDR2 reads SYDVKM. With 5 bases clipped from V and 2 bases from J, the junction kept 7 bases outside the gene matches. The CDR3 length is 15 residues. The CDR3 region is CASSQGALRNYGYTF. The CDR3 region has the DNA TGTGCCAGCAGTCAGGGGGCATTGAGGAACTATGGCTACACCTTC.

This clone was recorded once. V gene TRBV27 combines with J gene TRBJ1-4, with D possibly TRBD1 on 5 matching bases. Deletions cut 1 base from V and 8 bases from J, with 11 bases between. CDR1 is MNHEY, CDR2 SMNVEV, per germline (reference sequence). The CDR3 extends over 14 amino acids. CDR3 residues: CASSLLGEGEKLFF. The CDR3 DNA reads as TGTGCCAGCAGTTTATTAGGGGAAGGAGAAAAACTGTTTTTT.

The chain recombines TRBV29-1 with TRBJ1-6; 11 nucleotides match TRBD1. Trimming cost V 7 bases and J 9 bases; bases outside gene matches: 8. The CDR3 extends over 14 amino acids. Germline assignment: CDR1 SQVTM and CDR2 ANQGSEA. The CDR3 DNA sequence: TGCAGCGCCACGATAGGACAGGGGGCTTCACCCCTCCACTTT. This encodes CSATIGQGASPLHF.

The rearrangement links TRBV1 to TRBJ2-7; TRBD2 is the table's D call, not checked against the DNA. TRBV1 is noted as a pseudogene. The CDR3 is 16 residues long. The DNA for the CDR3 is TGCACCAGCAGCCAAGTCCCTGGCGGGAGCAACTACGAGCAGTACTTC. Translation: CTSSQVPGGSNYEQYF.

The chain couples TRBV7-2 to TRBJ2-7, with TRBD2 identical over 7 bases. The ends lost 6 bases at V and 5 bases at J; junction bases unmatched: 10. CDR1 and CDR2 (germline): SGHTA, FQGNSA. The CDR3 is made up of 14 amino acids. The CDR3: CASSSSGTGNEQYF. The DNA of the CDR3 is TGTGCCAGCAGTTCTAGCGGCACGGGGAACGAGCAGTACTTC.

The chain couples TRBV5-1 to TRBJ2-3; 9 nucleotides line up with TRBD2. The junction had 7 bases not matched to a gene; V was cut back by 0 bases and J by 2 bases. The CDR3 is 17 amino acids. The V gene's germline CDR1 is SGHRS and CDR2 YFSETQ. CDR3 region: CASSLALTSGSTDTQYF. CDR3 nucleotide sequence: TGCGCCAGCAGCTTGGCCCTAACTAGCGGGTCCACAGATACGCAGTATTTT.

This rearrangement joins TRBV5-1 to TRBJ1-5, with 11 bases matching TRBD1. V lost 5 bases and J lost 4; bases outside the gene matches: 5. The germline gives CDR1 SGHRS, CDR2 YFSETQ. The CDR3 has 15 residues. CDR3 loop: CASSVDRGRNQPQHF. CDR3 nucleotides: TGCGCCAGCAGTGTGGACAGGGGGCGTAATCAGCCCCAGCATTTT.